Described below is a single T cell receptor beta chain sequence and its context. The data stem from a study of blood T cell repertoires in COVID-19. Measured with immunoSEQ multiplex PCR; TCRdb has only the in-frame clones, and not every one. The sample lists 75,000 to 90,000 clones, less than 95% seen once, with under 1.1% in the top ten. Sequenced: peripheral blood. The receptor's source is a woman aged 45-59 years in a cohort sampled during active COVID-19.

In DNA form, the CDR3 reads TGTGCCAGTACCCAACAAGGGGAGGTATGGAGCGGGGAGCTGTTTTTT. This gives the protein CASTQQGEVWSGELFF. The chain combines TRBV19 with TRBJ2-2; TRBD2 is a possible D gene (6 bases). The V end was cut by 7 bases, the J end by 7 bases, with 22 bases between. Germline V gives CDR1 LNHDA, CDR2 SQIVND (reference sequence). This CDR3 is built from 16 residues.